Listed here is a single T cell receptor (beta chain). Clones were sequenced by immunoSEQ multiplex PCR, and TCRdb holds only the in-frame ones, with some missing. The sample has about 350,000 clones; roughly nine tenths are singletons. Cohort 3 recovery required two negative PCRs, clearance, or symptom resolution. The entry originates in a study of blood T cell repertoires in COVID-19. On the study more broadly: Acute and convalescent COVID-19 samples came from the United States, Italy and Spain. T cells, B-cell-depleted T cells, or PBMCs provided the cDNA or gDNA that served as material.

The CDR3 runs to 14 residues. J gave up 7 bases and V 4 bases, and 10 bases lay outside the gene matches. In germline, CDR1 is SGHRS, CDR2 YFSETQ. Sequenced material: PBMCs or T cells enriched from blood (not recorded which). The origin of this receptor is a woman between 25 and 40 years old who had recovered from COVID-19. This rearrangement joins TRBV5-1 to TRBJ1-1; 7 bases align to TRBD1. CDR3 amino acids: CASSPTDRLGEAFF. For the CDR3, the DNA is TGCGCCAGCAGCCCGACGGACAGGCTAGGTGAAGCTTTCTTT.